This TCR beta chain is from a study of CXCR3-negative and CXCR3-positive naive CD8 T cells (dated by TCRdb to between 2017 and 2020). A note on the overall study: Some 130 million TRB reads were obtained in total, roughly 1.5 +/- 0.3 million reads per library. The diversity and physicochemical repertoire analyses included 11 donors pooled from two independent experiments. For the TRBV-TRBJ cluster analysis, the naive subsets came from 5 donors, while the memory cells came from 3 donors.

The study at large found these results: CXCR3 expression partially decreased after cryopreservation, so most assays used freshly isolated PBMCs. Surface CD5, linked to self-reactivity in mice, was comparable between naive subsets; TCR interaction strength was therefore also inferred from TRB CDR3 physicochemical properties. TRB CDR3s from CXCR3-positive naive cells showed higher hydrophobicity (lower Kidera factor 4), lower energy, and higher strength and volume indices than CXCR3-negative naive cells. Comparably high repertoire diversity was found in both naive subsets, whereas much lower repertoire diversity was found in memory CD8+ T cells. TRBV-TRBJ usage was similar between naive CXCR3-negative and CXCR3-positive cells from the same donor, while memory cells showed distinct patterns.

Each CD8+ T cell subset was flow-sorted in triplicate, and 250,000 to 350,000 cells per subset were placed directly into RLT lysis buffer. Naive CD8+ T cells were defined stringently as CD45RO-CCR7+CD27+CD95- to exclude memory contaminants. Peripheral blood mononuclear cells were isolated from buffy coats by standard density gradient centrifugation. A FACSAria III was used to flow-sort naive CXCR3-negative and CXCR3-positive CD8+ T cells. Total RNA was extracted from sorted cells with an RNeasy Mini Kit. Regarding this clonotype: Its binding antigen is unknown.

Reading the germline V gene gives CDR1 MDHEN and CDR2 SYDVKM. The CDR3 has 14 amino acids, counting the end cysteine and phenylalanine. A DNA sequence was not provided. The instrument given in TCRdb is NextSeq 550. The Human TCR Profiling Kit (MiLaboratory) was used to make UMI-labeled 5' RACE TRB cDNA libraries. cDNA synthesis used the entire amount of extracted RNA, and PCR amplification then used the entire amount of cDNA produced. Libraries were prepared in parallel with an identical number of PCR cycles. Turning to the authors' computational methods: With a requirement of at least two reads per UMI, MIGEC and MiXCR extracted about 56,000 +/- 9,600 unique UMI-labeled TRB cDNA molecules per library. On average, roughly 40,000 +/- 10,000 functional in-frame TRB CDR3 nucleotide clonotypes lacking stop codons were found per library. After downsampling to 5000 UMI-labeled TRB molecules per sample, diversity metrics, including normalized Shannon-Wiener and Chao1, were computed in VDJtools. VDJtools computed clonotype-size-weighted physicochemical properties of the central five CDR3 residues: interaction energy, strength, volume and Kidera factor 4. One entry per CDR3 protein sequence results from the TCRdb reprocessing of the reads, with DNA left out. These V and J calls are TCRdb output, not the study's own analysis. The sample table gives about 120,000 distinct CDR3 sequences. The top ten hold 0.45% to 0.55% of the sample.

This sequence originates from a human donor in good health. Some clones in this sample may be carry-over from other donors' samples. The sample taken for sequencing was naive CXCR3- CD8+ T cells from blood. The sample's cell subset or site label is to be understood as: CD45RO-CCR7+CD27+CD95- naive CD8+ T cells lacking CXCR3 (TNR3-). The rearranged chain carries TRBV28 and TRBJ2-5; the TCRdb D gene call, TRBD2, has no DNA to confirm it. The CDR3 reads CASSPKVAEETQYF.